The 4 T cell receptor beta chains below all came from one sample that was sequenced in a study of blood T cell repertoires in COVID-19. Only in-frame clones appear in the TCRdb table, and some are missing; sequencing was by immunoSEQ multiplex PCR. The repertoire has roughly 160,000 clones, about 87% of them found once; the top ten carry around 0.6%. Source material: peripheral blood. These receptors were collected from a man between 60 and 75 years old with COVID-19, enrolled during active disease.

This sequence joins TRBV7-2 and TRBJ1-1, with D tentatively TRBD1 (5 bases). This CDR3 region has 14 residues. Germline CDR1 reads SGHTA; CDR2 reads FQGNSA. V was trimmed by 3 bases and J by 9 bases, leaving 17 bases between them. DNA of the CDR3: TGTGCCAGCAGCTTTCCTGGGGGGGGAGTGCAAGCTTTCTTT. As protein: CASSFPGGGVQAFF.

The J gene is TRBJ2-7, the V gene TRBV19, with D perhaps TRBD1 (5 bases). This CDR3 is 15 amino acids long. The ends were cut back, 3 bases at V and 0 bases at J, with 12 bases in the middle. CDR1 and CDR2 (germline): LNHDA, SQIVND (reference sequence). As DNA, the CDR3 is TGTGCCAGTAGTATTTATGGGGCATCCTCCTACGAGCAGTACTTC. Amino acids: CASSIYGASSYEQYF.

This chain links TRBV6-6 with TRBJ1-3; a weak D match, TRBD1 (5 bases). CDR1 is MNHNY and CDR2 is SVGAGI in the germline V gene (reference sequence). The CDR3 sequence is 13 residues long. V lost 6 bases to trimming and J lost 7 bases, with 13 bases between them. The CDR3 bases are TGTGCCAGCAGGAAGGAACAGGCGAACACCATATATTTT. Translating it yields CASRKEQANTIYF.

The genes are TRBV28 and TRBJ1-3; the D gene is possibly TRBD1 (5 bases). CDR3 length: 14 amino acids. V was clipped by 2 bases and J by 1 base, with 6 bases between them. Germline lookup yields CDR1 MDHEN and CDR2 SYDVKM. CDR3 sequence reads: CASSLGGSGNTIYF. In DNA, the CDR3 is TGTGCCAGCAGTTTAGGGGGGTCTGGAAACACCATATATTTT.